This is a list of T cell receptor beta chains from one sample in a study of blood T cell repertoires in COVID-19. The method was immunoSEQ multiplex PCR; TCRdb's version includes in-frame clones alone and lacks a portion of them. The sample has 200,000 to 300,000 clones; around 83% are singletons. The source material was peripheral blood. The receptors derive from a woman aged 40-49 years who had recovered from COVID-19. The CDR3 runs from the conserved cysteine through the conserved F or W. A D gene is named only where the DNA matches it firmly. Clone size is stated in some rows and not others, as once, few, many or a class when expanded.

CDR3 protein: CASSPQGTNQPQHF; CDR3 DNA: TGTGCCAGCAGCCCCCAGGGCACCAATCAGCCCCAGCATTTT; D gene: NA; clone size: NA; V gene: TRBV27; J gene: TRBJ1-5
CDR3 protein: CASSSPRGLISYEQYF; CDR3 DNA: TGTGCCAGCAGCTCCCCCAGGGGGCTAATCTCCTACGAGCAGTACTTC; D gene: TRBD1; clone size: NA; V gene: TRBV5-6; J gene: TRBJ2-7
CDR3 protein: CASSPHGLAGQETQYF; CDR3 DNA: TGTGCCAGCAGCCCCCACGGACTAGCGGGGCAAGAGACCCAGTACTTC; D gene: TRBD2; clone size: NA; V gene: TRBV5-5; J gene: TRBJ2-5
CDR3 protein: CASSFAGRGNEQFF; CDR3 DNA: TGCGCCAGCAGCTTCGCTGGCAGGGGCAATGAGCAGTTCTTC; D gene: NA; clone size: NA; V gene: TRBV5-1; J gene: TRBJ2-1
CDR3 protein: CASSEMDRPNEKLFF; CDR3 DNA: TGTGCCAGCAGTGAAATGGACAGGCCGAATGAAAAACTGTTTTTT; D gene: TRBD1; clone size: NA; V gene: TRBV6-1; J gene: TRBJ1-4
CDR3 protein: CASSKDSFSTGELFF; CDR3 DNA: TGTGCCAGCAGCAAGGACAGTTTCTCCACCGGGGAGCTGTTTTTT; D gene: NA; clone size: NA; V gene: TRBV9; J gene: TRBJ2-2
CDR3 protein: CASSLTGGNQPQHF; CDR3 DNA: TGCGCCAGCAGCCTCACAGGGGGCAATCAGCCCCAGCATTTT; D gene: TRBD1; clone size: NA; V gene: TRBV5-1; J gene: TRBJ1-5
CDR3 protein: CASNRDEGQPQHF; CDR3 DNA: TGTGCCAGCAACAGGGACGAGGGTCAGCCCCAGCATTTT; D gene: NA; clone size: NA; V gene: TRBV5-5; J gene: TRBJ1-5
CDR3 protein: CASSPQGGLYEQYF; CDR3 DNA: TGTGCCAGCTCACCGCAGGGGGGCCTCTACGAGCAGTACTTC; D gene: NA; clone size: NA; V gene: TRBV18; J gene: TRBJ2-7
CDR3 protein: CASSDWRYNEQFF; CDR3 DNA: TGTGCCAGCAGTGATTGGCGGTACAATGAGCAGTTCTTC; D gene: NA; clone size: NA; V gene: TRBV2; J gene: TRBJ2-1
CDR3 protein: CASSQLASGGAPSRKYSTDTQYF; CDR3 DNA: TGCGCCAGCAGTCAATTGGCCAGCGGGGGGGCCCCCAGTAGGAAGTATAGCACAGATACGCAGTATTTT; D gene: TRBD2; clone size: NA; V gene: TRBV23-1; J gene: TRBJ2-3
CDR3 protein: CAWSEGLGNQPQHF; CDR3 DNA: TGTGCCTGGAGTGAGGGGCTTGGCAATCAGCCCCAGCATTTT; D gene: NA; clone size: NA; V gene: TRBV30; J gene: TRBJ1-5
CDR3 protein: CASSPAVNSNQPQHF; CDR3 DNA: TGTGCCAGCTCACCGGCCGTGAATAGCAATCAGCCCCAGCATTTT; D gene: NA; clone size: NA; V gene: TRBV18; J gene: TRBJ1-5
CDR3 protein: CATSRDRKGEYF; CDR3 DNA: TGTGCCACCAGCAGAGATAGGAAAGGGGAGTACTTC; D gene: NA; clone size: NA; V gene: TRBV15; J gene: TRBJ2-7
CDR3 protein: CASSTSGAGSDTQYF; CDR3 DNA: TGCGCCAGCAGCACTAGCGGGGCCGGGTCGGATACGCAGTATTTT; D gene: TRBD2; clone size: once; V gene: TRBV5-1; J gene: TRBJ2-3
CDR3 protein: CASSIRQGISYEQYF; CDR3 DNA: TGTGCCAGCAGTATAAGACAGGGTATATCCTACGAGCAGTACTTC; D gene: TRBD1; clone size: NA; V gene: TRBV6-5; J gene: TRBJ2-7
CDR3 protein: CASSPGGSYNEQFF; CDR3 DNA: TGTGCCAGCAGCCCGGGGGGCTCCTACAATGAGCAGTTCTTC; D gene: TRBD2; clone size: NA; V gene: TRBV11-3; J gene: TRBJ2-1
CDR3 protein: CASSSTGDRQPQHF; CDR3 DNA: TGTGCCAGCAGCTCTACAGGGGACAGGCAGCCCCAGCATTTT; D gene: TRBD1; clone size: few; V gene: TRBV6-5; J gene: TRBJ1-5
CDR3 protein: CASSQTPPGENSPLHF; CDR3 DNA: TGTGCCAGCAGCCAGACCCCCCCAGGGGAAAATTCACCCCTCCACTTT; D gene: NA; clone size: NA; V gene: TRBV7-9; J gene: TRBJ1-6
CDR3 protein: CASGGEVPNTGELFF; CDR3 DNA: TGTGCCAGCGGGGGGGAGGTCCCGAACACCGGGGAGCTGTTTTTT; D gene: TRBD2; clone size: NA; V gene: TRBV27; J gene: TRBJ2-2
CDR3 protein: CAWSVTGGPTDTQYF; CDR3 DNA: TGTGCCTGGAGTGTTACGGGGGGGCCCACAGATACGCAGTATTTT; D gene: TRBD2; clone size: NA; V gene: TRBV30; J gene: TRBJ2-3
CDR3 protein: CASRNLGQGEKLFF; CDR3 DNA: TGTGCCAGTAGAAACCTTGGGCAGGGCGAAAAACTGTTTTTT; D gene: NA; clone size: NA; V gene: TRBV19; J gene: TRBJ1-4
CDR3 protein: CASSPGRRLAGDNEQFF; CDR3 DNA: TGCGCCAGCAGTCCAGGGCGTCGGCTAGCGGGGGACAATGAGCAGTTCTTC; D gene: TRBD2; clone size: NA; V gene: TRBV10-1; J gene: TRBJ2-1
CDR3 protein: CASIPGGDSNQPQHF; CDR3 DNA: TGTGCCAGCATCCCGGGGGGGGATAGCAATCAGCCCCAGCATTTT; D gene: NA; clone size: NA; V gene: TRBV28; J gene: TRBJ1-5
CDR3 protein: CASSTHIGASGNTIYF; CDR3 DNA: TGTGCCAGCAGCACACATATAGGGGCATCTGGAAACACCATATATTTT; D gene: NA; clone size: NA; V gene: TRBV11-3; J gene: TRBJ1-3
CDR3 protein: CASSSTGSGETQYF; CDR3 DNA: TGTGCCAGCAGTTCCACAGGGTCGGGGGAGACCCAGTACTTC; D gene: NA; clone size: NA; V gene: TRBV28; J gene: TRBJ2-5
CDR3 protein: CATSRDQTGDTEAFF; CDR3 DNA: TGTGCCACCAGCAGAGATCAGACAGGAGATACTGAAGCTTTCTTT; D gene: NA; clone size: NA; V gene: TRBV15; J gene: TRBJ1-1
CDR3 protein: CAWSGPGANVLTF; CDR3 DNA: TGTGCCTGGAGTGGGCCTGGGGCCAACGTCCTGACTTTC; D gene: NA; clone size: NA; V gene: TRBV30; J gene: TRBJ2-6
CDR3 protein: CASSPQGGNEQFF; CDR3 DNA: TGTGCCAGCAGTCCCCAGGGAGGCAATGAGCAGTTCTTC; D gene: NA; clone size: NA; V gene: TRBV12-3/TRBV12-4; J gene: TRBJ2-1
CDR3 protein: CASSKQGSRDEQYF; CDR3 DNA: TGCGCCAGCAGCAAACAGGGTAGTCGGGACGAGCAGTACTTC; D gene: NA; clone size: NA; V gene: TRBV5-1; J gene: TRBJ2-7
CDR3 protein: CSVNRDGYEQYF; CDR3 DNA: TGCAGCGTTAACAGGGATGGCTACGAGCAGTACTTC; D gene: NA; clone size: NA; V gene: TRBV29-1; J gene: TRBJ2-7
CDR3 protein: CASSLVVGRGNLYEQYF; CDR3 DNA: TGTGCCAGCAGCTTAGTGGTGGGCAGGGGCAACCTATACGAGCAGTACTTC; D gene: NA; clone size: NA; V gene: TRBV7-9; J gene: TRBJ2-7
CDR3 protein: CASRTGDTQYF; CDR3 DNA: TGTGCCAGCAGGACAGGAGATACGCAGTATTTT; D gene: NA; clone size: NA; V gene: TRBV12-3/TRBV12-4; J gene: TRBJ2-3
CDR3 protein: CASSFDRGNTGELFF; CDR3 DNA: TGTGCCAGCAGCTTCGACAGGGGGAACACCGGGGAGCTGTTTTTT; D gene: TRBD1; clone size: NA; V gene: TRBV5-6; J gene: TRBJ2-2
CDR3 protein: CASSLVAGGVTGELFF; CDR3 DNA: TGTGCCAGCAGCTTAGTTGCGGGGGGAGTAACCGGGGAGCTGTTTTTT; D gene: TRBD2; clone size: NA; V gene: TRBV11-2; J gene: TRBJ2-2
CDR3 protein: CASSLLEANTGELFF; CDR3 DNA: TGCGCCAGCAGCTTATTAGAAGCGAACACCGGGGAGCTGTTTTTT; D gene: NA; clone size: NA; V gene: TRBV5-1; J gene: TRBJ2-2
CDR3 protein: CASSLGPAGSQPQHF; CDR3 DNA: TGTGCCAGTAGCCTCGGACCCGCGGGAAGTCAGCCCCAGCATTTT; D gene: NA; clone size: NA; V gene: TRBV19; J gene: TRBJ1-5
CDR3 protein: CASSFRTGNYEQYF; CDR3 DNA: TGTGCCAGCAGTTTCCGGACAGGGAACTACGAGCAGTACTTC; D gene: TRBD1; clone size: NA; V gene: TRBV28; J gene: TRBJ2-7
CDR3 protein: CASSLAGTEAFF; CDR3 DNA: TGTGCCAGCAGTTTGGCGGGCACTGAAGCTTTCTTT; D gene: NA; clone size: NA; V gene: TRBV28; J gene: TRBJ1-1
CDR3 protein: CASSQDGLAGGLTQYF; CDR3 DNA: TGTGCCAGCAGCCAAGATGGACTAGCGGGGGGGTTAACGCAGTATTTT; D gene: TRBD2; clone size: NA; V gene: TRBV3-1/TRBV3-2; J gene: TRBJ2-3
CDR3 protein: CASKTGSTSNTYGYTF; CDR3 DNA: TGTGCCAGTAAAACCGGGTCGACCTCGAATACGTATGGCTACACCTTC; D gene: NA; clone size: NA; V gene: TRBV19; J gene: TRBJ1-2
CDR3 protein: CASSPGTGLTGNTIYF; CDR3 DNA: TGTGCCAGCTCACCAGGGACAGGGCTTACTGGAAACACCATATATTTT; D gene: TRBD1; clone size: NA; V gene: TRBV18; J gene: TRBJ1-3